Presented here are 25 T cell receptor beta chains from one specimen sequenced in a study of T cell changes during pregnancy in multiple sclerosis. The assay was immunoSEQ multiplex PCR, and TCRdb's table has in-frame clones only and misses some. This sample has 30,000 to 45,000 clones, with about 91% found just once. The sequencing used CD8+ T cells from peripheral blood mononuclear cells, collected before pregnancy. These receptors all stem from a female donor with multiple sclerosis, enrolled in a pregnancy study.

This chain uses TRBV27 with TRBJ2-1; perhaps TRBD1 as D (7 bases). The CDR3 runs to 14 residues. The ends were cut back, 3 bases at V and 7 bases at J, with 13 bases in the middle. Germline V gives CDR1 MNHEY, CDR2 SMNVEV (reference sequence). For the CDR3, the DNA is TGTGCCAGCAGTTTCCCAGGGGGGCAAAATGAGCAGTTCTTC. Encoded protein: CASSFPGGQNEQFF.

This rearrangement joins TRBV27 to TRBJ2-7, with TRBD2 matching 13 bases. The CDR3 is made up of 15 amino acids. Germline lookup yields CDR1 MNHEY and CDR2 SMNVEV (reference sequence). The V gene end was trimmed by 4 bases and the J gene end by 4 bases; junction bases not matched to a gene: 4. This CDR3 is CASSSGLAGRYEQYF. In DNA, the CDR3 is TGTGCCAGCAGTTCGGGACTAGCGGGACGGTACGAGCAGTACTTC.

This clone was picked up a small number of times. The rearrangement links TRBV19 to TRBJ1-5; D is undetermined. The CDR3 extends over 14 amino acids. Germline V gives CDR1 LNHDA, CDR2 SQIVND (reference sequence). V was cut by 6 bases and J by 4 bases, with 13 bases left in between. The CDR3 DNA is TGTGCCAGTAGACCCCGGGTACCGAATCAGCCCCAGCATTTT. Its translation is CASRPRVPNQPQHF.

The chain uses TRBV16 and TRBJ2-1, with TRBD2 identical over 10 bases. Trimming cost V 3 bases and J 8 bases; bases outside gene matches: 4. The germline gives CDR1 KGHSY, CDR2 FQNENV. The CDR3 spans 14 residues. CDR3 in amino acids: CASSHTSGIYEQFF. CDR3 coding DNA: TGTGCCAGCAGCCATACTAGCGGGATATATGAGCAGTTCTTC.

The V gene is TRBV7-9, the J gene TRBJ2-1, with 7 bases that match TRBD2. V shed 3 bases and J 0 bases; nucleotides not matched to a gene: 8. Germline loops: CDR1 SEHNR, CDR2 FQNEAQ (reference sequence). This CDR3 region has 17 residues. The CDR3 DNA reads as TGTGCCAGCAGCTTTCTCGGGAGGAGGAGCTCCTACAATGAGCAGTTCTTC. Encoded protein: CASSFLGRRSSYNEQFF.

This clone has only one observation. V gene TRBV19 combines with J gene TRBJ1-3; maybe TRBD1 (6 bases). The CDR3 consists of 13 residues. V dropped 5 bases and J dropped 6 bases, with 11 bases sitting between them. Germline V gives CDR1 LNHDA, CDR2 SQIVND (reference sequence). The chain's CDR3 is CASSVDRQNTIYF. The DNA of the CDR3 is TGTGCCAGTAGTGTCGACAGGCAAAACACCATATATTTT.

J is TRBJ2-2 and V is TRBV5-5, with D perhaps TRBD2 (5 bases). V was shortened by 0 bases and J by 8 bases, with 8 bases between the two germline ends. Germline loops: CDR1 SGHKS, CDR2 YYEKEE (reference sequence). The CDR3 length is 13 residues. CDR3 in amino acids: CASSLGLAGELFF. CDR3 coding DNA: TGTGCCAGCAGCTTGGGGTTAGCGGGGGAGCTGTTTTTT. Full variable domain (outside the CDR3, taken from reference TRBV5-5 and TRBJ2-2): DAGVTQSPTHLIKTRGQQVTLRCSPISGHKSVSWYQQVLGQGPQFIFQYYEKEERGRGNFPDRFSARQFPNYSSELNVNALLLGDSALYLCASSLGLAGELFFGEGSRLTVL.

The J gene is TRBJ2-3, the V gene TRBV5-1; the match to TRBD2 covers 11 bases. V shed 2 bases and J 3 bases; nucleotides not matched to a gene: 2. The CDR3 contains 15 residues. Germline CDR1 reads SGHRS; CDR2 reads YFSETQ. CDR3 loop: CASSLTSGGTDTQYF. The DNA for the CDR3 is TGCGCCAGCAGCTTAACTAGCGGGGGAACAGATACGCAGTATTTT.

The chain is built from TRBV28 and TRBJ2-7; no reliable D call. V lost 7 bases, J lost 7 bases, and 14 bases lay in between. This CDR3 region has 12 residues. Germline V CDR1 and CDR2: MDHEN, SYDVKM. CDR3 sequence reads: CASTNPRGEQYF. The CDR3 nucleotides are TGTGCCAGCACTAACCCCAGAGGTGAGCAGTACTTC.

The genes are TRBV7-3 and TRBJ2-1; no clear D gene. V was shortened by 4 bases and J by 0 bases, with 4 bases between the two germline ends. Germline assignment: CDR1 SGHTA and CDR2 FQGTGA. The CDR3 has 13 amino acids. The DNA for the CDR3 is TGTGCCAGCAGCTCCAGCTCCTACAATGAGCAGTTCTTC. This codes for CASSSSSYNEQFF.

The V call is TRBV4-2, the J call TRBJ2-2, with 8 bases fitting TRBD2. V shed 7 bases, J shed 4 bases, and the junction held 20 bases outside the gene matches. The CDR3 has 19 amino acids. The V gene's germline CDR1 is LGHNA and CDR2 YNFKEQ. The CDR3 protein is CASTPGTRVMEGFTGELFF. For the CDR3, the DNA is TGTGCCAGCACCCCCGGGACTAGGGTCATGGAGGGGTTCACCGGGGAGCTGTTTTTT.

The rearrangement uses TRBV7-9 and TRBJ2-7, with 7 bases aligning to TRBD1. Germline CDR1 SEHNR, CDR2 FQNEAQ (reference sequence). This CDR3 has 13 amino acids. V lost 6 bases and J lost 6; bases outside the gene matches: 8. This CDR3 reads CASRTTGVSEQYF. CDR3 DNA sequence: TGTGCCAGCAGGACAACAGGGGTCTCCGAGCAGTACTTC.

This rearrangement joins TRBV9 to TRBJ2-1, with D possibly being TRBD2 (5 bases). Trimming stripped 0 bases from V and 9 bases from J, with 13 bases between. The CDR3 loop spans 14 amino acids. Per the germline V gene, CDR1 is SGDLS and CDR2 is YYNGEE. CDR3 bases: TGTGCCAGCAGCGTAGGTGGTAGCCGGGGTGAGCAGTTCTTC. This encodes CASSVGGSRGEQFF.

CDR3 in amino acids: CASSPQKSSGTVNNEQFF. The CDR3 nucleotides read TGTGCCAGCAGTCCACAGAAATCATCCGGGACAGTAAACAATGAGCAGTTCTTC. The rearrangement joins TRBV28 to TRBJ2-1, with 7 bases fitting TRBD1. Germline V lookup: CDR1 MDHEN, CDR2 SYDVKM. V lost 5 bases, J lost 5 bases, and 18 bases stayed unmatched. The CDR3 spans 18 residues.

This chain links TRBV7-2 with TRBJ2-7, with D unclear. The V gene's germline CDR1 is SGHTA and CDR2 FQGNSA. The CDR3 totals 15 residues. With 3 bases removed from V and 0 bases from J, the gap between germline ends came to 12 bases. CDR3 sequence reads: CASSFFDLRSYEQYF. The CDR3, as DNA: TGTGCCAGCAGCTTCTTTGATCTGCGCTCCTACGAGCAGTACTTC. The complete variable domain, with remaining parts taken from reference TRBV7-2 and TRBJ2-7, reads GAGVSQSPSNKVTEKGKDVELRCDPISGHTALYWYRQSLGQGLEFLIYFQGNSAPDKSGLPSDRFSAERTGGSVSTLTIQRTQQEDSAVYLCASSFFDLRSYEQYFGPGTRLTVT.

The chain is built from TRBV9 and TRBJ2-3, with 10 bases that match TRBD2. Looked up from germline, CDR1 is SGDLS and CDR2 is YYNGEE. V dropped 4 bases and J dropped 3; count of bases not matched to a gene: 5. The CDR3 runs to 15 residues. The DNA for the CDR3 is TGTGCCAGCAGCTCTAGCGGGAGAGGGACAGATACGCAGTATTTT. Its translation: CASSSSGRGTDTQYF.

The chain carries TRBV2 and TRBJ1-1; D is perhaps TRBD1 (5 bases). V shed 10 bases and J shed 7 bases, with 13 bases lying between them. This CDR3 comprises 11 residues. Germline-derived CDR1 and CDR2 are SNHLY and FYNNEI. The CDR3 is CATVGGIEAFF. The CDR3 DNA reads TGTGCCACCGTGGGGGGGATTGAAGCTTTCTTT.

V usage is TRBV9 and J usage is TRBJ2-7; 7 nucleotides agree with TRBD2. Germline assignment: CDR1 SGDLS and CDR2 YYNGEE. J lost 5 bases, V lost 0 bases, and 2 bases had no gene match. This CDR3 contains 13 residues. DNA for the CDR3: TGTGCCAGCAGCGTAGCTGGGAGGGACGAGCAGTACTTC. Translated: CASSVAGRDEQYF.

This sequence joins TRBV4-2 and TRBJ2-5; no clear D. Germline lookup yields CDR1 LGHNA and CDR2 YNFKEQ. With 0 bases removed from V and 5 bases from J, the gap between germline ends came to 10 bases. This CDR3 spans 14 amino acids. The DNA of the CDR3 is TGTGCCAGCAGCCAAGATCCGGCGGAGGAGACCCAGTACTTC. This translates into CASSQDPAEETQYF.

This chain connects TRBV29-1 to TRBJ1-2; D may be TRBD1 (6 bases). Trimming cost V 6 bases and J 6 bases, with 11 bases left between them. The CDR3 consists of 11 residues. CDR1 is SQVTM and CDR2 is ANQGSEA in the germline V gene. Here the CDR3 DNA reads TGCAGCGTACCGAGGGGGAATGGCTACACCTTC. Protein: CSVPRGNGYTF.

The rearrangement joins TRBV7-9 to TRBJ2-1, with D possibly matching TRBD2 (5 bases). The CDR3 is made up of 15 amino acids. From germline, CDR1 is SEHNR and CDR2 FQNEAQ (reference sequence). The germline V and J ends were trimmed by 1 base and 13 bases, with 20 bases remaining between them. CDR3 sequence: CASSLDKADGKAQFF. The CDR3 bases are TGTGCCAGCAGCTTAGACAAGGCGGACGGGAAAGCTCAGTTCTTC.

This clone was observed once. The chain couples TRBV27 to TRBJ2-1, with TRBD2 matching over 7 bases. CDR1 is MNHEY, CDR2 SMNVEV, per germline (reference sequence). Trimming removed 3 bases from V and 7 bases from J; junction bases left unmatched: 3. CDR3 size: 13 residues. The DNA for the CDR3 is TGTGCCAGCAGTTTGACTAGCTCGAATGAGCAGTTCTTC. This gives the protein CASSLTSSNEQFF.

The chain combines TRBV7-8 with TRBJ1-3; the match to TRBD1 covers 11 bases. Germline trimming cut 0 bases from V and 4 bases from J; bases unmatched to any gene: 5. This CDR3 region has 17 residues. Germline V gives CDR1 SGHVS, CDR2 FQNEAQ. The CDR3 sequence: CASSLALGTGGGNTIYF. CDR3 sequence (DNA): TGTGCCAGCAGCTTAGCGTTAGGGACAGGGGGAGGAAACACCATATATTTT. Drawing the rest from reference TRBV7-8 and TRBJ1-3, the complete variable domain is GAGVSQSPRYKVAKRGQDVALRCDPISGHVSLFWYQQALGQGPEFLTYFQNEAQLDKSGLPSDRFFAERPEGSVSTLKIQRTQQEDSAVYLCASSLALGTGGGNTIYFGEGSWLTVV.

The chain has TRBV27 and TRBJ2-7; 8 bases map to TRBD2. The length of the CDR3 is 15 residues. Trimming at V came to 4 bases and at J to 2 bases, leaving 7 bases not matched to a gene. The germline V gene encodes CDR1 MNHEY and CDR2 SMNVEV (reference sequence). CDR3 sequence (DNA): TGTGCCAGCAGTTCCCGGGAGGGGGTCACCTACGAGCAGTACTTC. It codes for CASSSREGVTYEQYF.

This rearrangement joins TRBV7-3 to TRBJ2-1, with 8 positions matching TRBD2. Germline V gives CDR1 SGHTA, CDR2 FQGTGA. V trimming: 0 bases; J trimming: 11 bases; junction bases outside the gene matches: 3. CDR3 length equals 13 residues. Here the CDR3 DNA reads TGTGCCAGCAGCTTAACTACTAGCGGCCAGCAGTTCTTC. It codes for CASSLTTSGQQFF.